This entry concerns a single TCR beta chain. The data derive from a study of blood T cell repertoires in COVID-19. This CDR3 contains 17 residues. Trimming shortened V by 2 bases and J by 0 bases, and 15 bases separated the two germline ends. Germline lookup yields CDR1 SGDLS and CDR2 YYNGEE. Data came from immunoSEQ multiplex PCR; TCRdb stores just in-frame clones and leaves some out. The sample carries some 190,000 clones, 82% recorded once. The V call is TRBV9, the J call TRBJ1-3; D is ambiguous. The sequencing input was peripheral blood. The clonotype comes from a woman older than 75 with active or convalescent COVID-19. CDR3 region: CASSVLAAQSSGNTIYF. As DNA, the CDR3 is TGTGCCAGCAGCGTCCTAGCCGCGCAAAGCTCTGGAAACACCATATATTTT.